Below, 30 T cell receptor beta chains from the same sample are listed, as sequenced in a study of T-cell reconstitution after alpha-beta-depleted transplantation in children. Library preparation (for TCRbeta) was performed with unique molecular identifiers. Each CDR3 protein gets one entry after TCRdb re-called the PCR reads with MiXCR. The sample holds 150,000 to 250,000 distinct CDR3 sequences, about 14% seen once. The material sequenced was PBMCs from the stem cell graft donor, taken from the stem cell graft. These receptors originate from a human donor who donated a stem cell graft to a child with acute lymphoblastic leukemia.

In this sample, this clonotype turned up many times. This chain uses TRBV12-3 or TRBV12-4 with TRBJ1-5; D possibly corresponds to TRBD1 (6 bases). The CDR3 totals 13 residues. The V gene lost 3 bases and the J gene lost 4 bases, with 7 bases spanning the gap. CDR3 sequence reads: CASSFDRNQPQHF. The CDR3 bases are TGTGCCAGCAGTTTCGACAGGAATCAGCCCCAGCATTTT.

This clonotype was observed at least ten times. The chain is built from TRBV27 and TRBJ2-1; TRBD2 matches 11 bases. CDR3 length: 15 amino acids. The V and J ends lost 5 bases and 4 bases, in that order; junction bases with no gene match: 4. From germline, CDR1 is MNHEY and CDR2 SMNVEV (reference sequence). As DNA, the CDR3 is TGTGCCAGCAGTACCGGGACTAGCGGATACAATGAGCAGTTCTTC. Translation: CASSTGTSGYNEQFF.

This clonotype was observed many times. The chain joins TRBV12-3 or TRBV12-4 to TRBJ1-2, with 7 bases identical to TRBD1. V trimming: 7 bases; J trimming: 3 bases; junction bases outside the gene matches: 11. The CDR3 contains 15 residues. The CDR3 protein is CASTSRRDRDYGYTF. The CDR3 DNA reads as TGTGCCAGCACCTCTCGCCGTGACAGGGACTATGGCTACACCTTC.

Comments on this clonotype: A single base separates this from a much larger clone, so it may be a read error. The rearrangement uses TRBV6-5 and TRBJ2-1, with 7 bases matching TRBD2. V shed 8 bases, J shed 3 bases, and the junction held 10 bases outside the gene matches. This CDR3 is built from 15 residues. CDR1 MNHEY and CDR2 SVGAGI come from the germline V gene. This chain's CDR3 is CASCTSAYDYNEQFF. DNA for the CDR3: TGTGCCAGCTGTACTAGCGCCTACGACTACAATGAGCAGTTCTTC.

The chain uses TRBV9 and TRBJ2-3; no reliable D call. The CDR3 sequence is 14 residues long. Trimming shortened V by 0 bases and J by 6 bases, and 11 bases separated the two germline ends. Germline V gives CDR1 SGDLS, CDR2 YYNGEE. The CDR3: CASSVDGPVDTQYF. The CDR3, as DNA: TGTGCCAGCAGCGTAGACGGCCCGGTCGATACGCAGTATTTT.

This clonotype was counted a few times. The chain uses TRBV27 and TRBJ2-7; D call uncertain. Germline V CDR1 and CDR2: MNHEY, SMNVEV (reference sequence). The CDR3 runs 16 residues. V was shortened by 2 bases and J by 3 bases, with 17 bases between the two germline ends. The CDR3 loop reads CASSLTRRSPNYEQYF. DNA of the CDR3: TGTGCCAGCAGTTTAACTCGAAGGTCTCCAAACTACGAGCAGTACTTC.

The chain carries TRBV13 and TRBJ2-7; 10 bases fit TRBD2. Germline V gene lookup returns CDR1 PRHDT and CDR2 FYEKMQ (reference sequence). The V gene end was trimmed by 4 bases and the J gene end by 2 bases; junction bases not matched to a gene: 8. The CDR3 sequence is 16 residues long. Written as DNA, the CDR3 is TGTGCCAGCAGCTCACCCGGGACTAGCGATACCTACGAGCAGTACTTC. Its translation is CASSSPGTSDTYEQYF.

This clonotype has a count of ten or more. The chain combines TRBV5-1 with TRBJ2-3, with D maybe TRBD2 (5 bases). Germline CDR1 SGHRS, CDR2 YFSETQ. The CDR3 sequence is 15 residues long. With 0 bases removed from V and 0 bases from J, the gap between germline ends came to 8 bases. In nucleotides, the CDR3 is TGCGCCAGCAGCTTGGCGACTACCAGCACAGATACGCAGTATTTT. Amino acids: CASSLATTSTDTQYF.

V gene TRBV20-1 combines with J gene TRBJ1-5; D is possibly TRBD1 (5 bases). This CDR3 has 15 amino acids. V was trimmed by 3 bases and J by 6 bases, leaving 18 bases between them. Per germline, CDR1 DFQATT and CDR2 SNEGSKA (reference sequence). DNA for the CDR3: TGCAGTGCTAGTGTTGGGGGGGGGATCCTTCAGCCCCAGCATTTT. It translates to CSASVGGGILQPQHF.

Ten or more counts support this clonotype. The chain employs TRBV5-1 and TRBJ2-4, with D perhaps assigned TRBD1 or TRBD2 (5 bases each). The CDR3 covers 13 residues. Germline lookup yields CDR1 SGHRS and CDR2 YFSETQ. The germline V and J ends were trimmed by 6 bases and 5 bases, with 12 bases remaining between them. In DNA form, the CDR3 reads TGCGCCAGCACCGGGACGGTTCAAAACATTCAGTACTTC. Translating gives CASTGTVQNIQYF.

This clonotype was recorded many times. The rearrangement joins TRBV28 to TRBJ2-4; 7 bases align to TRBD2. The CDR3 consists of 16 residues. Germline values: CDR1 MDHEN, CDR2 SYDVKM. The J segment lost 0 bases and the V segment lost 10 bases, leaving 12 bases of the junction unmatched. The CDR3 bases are TGTGCCACCTCCCTTGGTCTAGCGGTAGCCAAAAACATTCAGTACTTC. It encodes CATSLGLAVAKNIQYF.

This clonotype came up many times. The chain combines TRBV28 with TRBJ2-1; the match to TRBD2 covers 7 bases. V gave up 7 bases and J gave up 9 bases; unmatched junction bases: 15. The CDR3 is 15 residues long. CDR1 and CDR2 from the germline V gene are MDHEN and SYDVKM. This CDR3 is CASNPPGGTHGEQFF. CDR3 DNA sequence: TGTGCCAGCAACCCGCCGGGAGGTACCCACGGTGAGCAGTTCTTC.

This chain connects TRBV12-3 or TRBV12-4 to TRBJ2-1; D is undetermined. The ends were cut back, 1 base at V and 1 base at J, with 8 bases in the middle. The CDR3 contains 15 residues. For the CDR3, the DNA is TGTGCCAGCAGTTTAGAATCCGCTTCCTACAATGAGCAGTTCTTC. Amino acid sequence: CASSLESASYNEQFF.

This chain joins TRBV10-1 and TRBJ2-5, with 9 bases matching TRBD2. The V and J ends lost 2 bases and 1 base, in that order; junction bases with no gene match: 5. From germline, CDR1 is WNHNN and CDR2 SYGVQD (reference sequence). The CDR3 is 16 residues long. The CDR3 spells CASSEVSGRIQETQYF. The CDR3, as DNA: TGCGCCAGCAGTGAGGTTAGCGGGAGAATCCAAGAGACCCAGTACTTC.

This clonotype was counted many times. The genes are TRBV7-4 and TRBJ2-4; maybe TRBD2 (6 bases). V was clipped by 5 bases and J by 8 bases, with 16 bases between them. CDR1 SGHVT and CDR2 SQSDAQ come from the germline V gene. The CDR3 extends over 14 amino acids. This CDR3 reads CASSHRENEHIQYF. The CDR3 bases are TGTGCCAGCAGCCACCGGGAGAACGAACACATTCAGTACTTC.

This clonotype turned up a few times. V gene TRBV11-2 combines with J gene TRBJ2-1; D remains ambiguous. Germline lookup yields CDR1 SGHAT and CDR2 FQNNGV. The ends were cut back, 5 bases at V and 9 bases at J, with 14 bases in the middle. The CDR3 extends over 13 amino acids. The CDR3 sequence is CASSTGFSREQFF. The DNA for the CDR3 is TGTGCCAGCAGCACGGGTTTTTCGCGTGAGCAGTTCTTC.

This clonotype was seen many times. The CDR3 reads CSAGHYGTGDEQFF. Here the CDR3 DNA reads TGCAGCGCCGGGCACTACGGGACAGGGGATGAGCAGTTCTTC. This rearrangement joins TRBV29-1 to TRBJ2-1, with 10 bases aligning to TRBD1. Trimming at V came to 7 bases and at J to 8 bases, leaving 11 bases not matched to a gene. Germline values: CDR1 SQVTM, CDR2 ANQGSEA. This CDR3 contains 14 residues.

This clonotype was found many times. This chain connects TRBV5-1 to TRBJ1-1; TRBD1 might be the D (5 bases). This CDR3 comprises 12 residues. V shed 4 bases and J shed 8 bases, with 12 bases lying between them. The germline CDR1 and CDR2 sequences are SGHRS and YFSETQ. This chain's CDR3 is CASSGDPKEAFF. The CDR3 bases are TGCGCCAGCAGCGGGGACCCGAAAGAAGCTTTCTTT.

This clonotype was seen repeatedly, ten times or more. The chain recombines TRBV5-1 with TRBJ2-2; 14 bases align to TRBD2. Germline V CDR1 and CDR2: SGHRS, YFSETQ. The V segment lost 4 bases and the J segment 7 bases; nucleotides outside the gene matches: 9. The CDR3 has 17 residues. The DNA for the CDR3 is TGCGCCAGCAGCGTGGGACTAGCGGGAGACTTTAGCGGGGAGCTGTTTTTT. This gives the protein CASSVGLAGDFSGELFF.

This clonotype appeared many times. In DNA form, the CDR3 reads TGTGCCAGCAGTGCCGGGACTACCGAGCAGTACTTC. Translation: CASSAGTTEQYF. The chain carries TRBV28 and TRBJ2-7; 7 nucleotides agree with TRBD2. The trim removed 5 bases at V and 6 bases at J, leaving 4 bases unmatched. This CDR3 region has 12 residues. Germline V lookup: CDR1 MDHEN, CDR2 SYDVKM.

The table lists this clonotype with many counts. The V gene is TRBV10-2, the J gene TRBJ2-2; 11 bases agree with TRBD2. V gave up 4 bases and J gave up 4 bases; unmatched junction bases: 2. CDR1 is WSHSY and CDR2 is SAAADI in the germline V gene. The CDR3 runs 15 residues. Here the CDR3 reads CASSGSGRATGELFF. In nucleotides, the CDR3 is TGCGCCAGCAGTGGTAGCGGGAGGGCCACCGGGGAGCTGTTTTTT.

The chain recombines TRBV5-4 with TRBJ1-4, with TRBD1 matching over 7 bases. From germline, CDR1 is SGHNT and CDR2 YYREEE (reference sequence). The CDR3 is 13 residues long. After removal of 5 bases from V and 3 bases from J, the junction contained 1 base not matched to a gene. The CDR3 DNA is TGTGCCAGCAGGGGACAGTCTAATGAAAAACTGTTTTTT. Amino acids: CASRGQSNEKLFF.

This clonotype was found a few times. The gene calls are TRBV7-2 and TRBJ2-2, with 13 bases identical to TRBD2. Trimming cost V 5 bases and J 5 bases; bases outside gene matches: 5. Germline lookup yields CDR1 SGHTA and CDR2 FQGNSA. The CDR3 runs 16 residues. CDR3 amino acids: CASSPRTSGRTGELFF. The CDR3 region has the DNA TGTGCCAGCAGCCCACGGACTAGCGGGAGAACCGGGGAGCTGTTTTTT.

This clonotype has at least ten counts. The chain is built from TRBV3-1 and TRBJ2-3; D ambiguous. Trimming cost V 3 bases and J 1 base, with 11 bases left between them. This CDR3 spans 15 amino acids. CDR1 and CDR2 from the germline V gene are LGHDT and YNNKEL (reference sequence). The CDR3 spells CASSQRAGRTDTQYF. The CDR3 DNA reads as TGTGCCAGCAGCCAGCGCGCCGGGCGCACAGATACGCAGTATTTT.

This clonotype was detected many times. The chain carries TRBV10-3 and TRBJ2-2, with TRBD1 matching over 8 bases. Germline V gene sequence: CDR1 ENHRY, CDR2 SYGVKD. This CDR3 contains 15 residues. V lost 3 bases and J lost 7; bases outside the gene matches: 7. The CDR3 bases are TGTGCCATCAGTGAAGGGCAGGGGGCGGTCGGGGAGCTGTTTTTT. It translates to CAISEGQGAVGELFF.

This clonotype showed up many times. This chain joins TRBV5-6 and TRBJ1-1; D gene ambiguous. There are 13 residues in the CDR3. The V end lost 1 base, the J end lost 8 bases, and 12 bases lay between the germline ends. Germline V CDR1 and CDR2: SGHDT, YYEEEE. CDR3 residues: CASSLINGPEAFF. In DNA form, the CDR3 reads TGTGCCAGCAGCTTGATAAACGGACCAGAAGCTTTCTTT.

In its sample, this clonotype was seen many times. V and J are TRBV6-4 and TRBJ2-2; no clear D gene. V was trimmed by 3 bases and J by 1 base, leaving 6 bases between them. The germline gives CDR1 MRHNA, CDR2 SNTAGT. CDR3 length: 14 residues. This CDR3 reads CASSEKGNTGELFF. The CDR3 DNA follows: TGTGCCAGCAGTGAAAAAGGGAACACCGGGGAGCTGTTTTTT.

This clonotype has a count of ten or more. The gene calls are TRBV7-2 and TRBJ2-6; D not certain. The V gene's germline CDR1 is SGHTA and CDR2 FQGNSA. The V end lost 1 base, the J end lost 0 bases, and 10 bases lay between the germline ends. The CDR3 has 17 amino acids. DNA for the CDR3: TGTGCCAGCAGCTTAGGCCCCTCGGGCTCTGGGGCCAACGTCCTGACTTTC. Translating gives CASSLGPSGSGANVLTF.

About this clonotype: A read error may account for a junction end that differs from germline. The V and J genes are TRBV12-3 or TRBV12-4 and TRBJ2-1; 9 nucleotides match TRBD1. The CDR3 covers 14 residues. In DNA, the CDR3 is TGTGCCAGCAGTTTGGGACAGGGAAACAATGAGCATTTCTTC. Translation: CASSLGQGNNEHFF.

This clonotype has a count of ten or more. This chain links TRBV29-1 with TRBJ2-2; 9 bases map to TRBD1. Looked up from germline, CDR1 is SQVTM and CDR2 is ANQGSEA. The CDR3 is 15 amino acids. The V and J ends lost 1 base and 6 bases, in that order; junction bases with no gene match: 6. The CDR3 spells CSVEGYRGRAGELFF. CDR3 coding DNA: TGCAGCGTTGAAGGGTACAGGGGGCGGGCCGGGGAGCTGTTTTTT.